These 26 T cell receptor beta chains were sequenced from one sample in a study of T cell responses to AZD1222 COVID-19 vaccine. Assay: immunoSEQ multiplex PCR; the TCRdb copy retains only in-frame clones and omits some. The table has over 85,000 clones, roughly 91% seen once; the top ten hold about 7.8%. Material: peripheral blood, obtained on day 0 of AZD1222 vaccination. Receptors originate from an adult in good health.

The J gene is TRBJ2-7, the V gene TRBV4-3; possibly TRBD1 or TRBD2 for D (5 bases each). V was trimmed by 3 bases and J by 2 bases, leaving 11 bases between them. CDR1 and CDR2 (germline): LGHNA, YSLEER. The CDR3 contains 14 residues. The CDR3 nucleotides are TGCGCCAGCAGCCATCGGGACGGACCCTACGAGCAGTACTTC. This gives the protein CASSHRDGPYEQYF.

The chain joins TRBV3-1 (or the pseudogene TRBV3-2) to TRBJ2-5, with a tentative D call TRBD1 (6 bases). Germline CDR1 reads LGHDT; CDR2 reads YNNKEL (reference sequence). The CDR3 has 12 amino acids. V lost 0 bases and J 13 bases, leaving 12 bases between the germline ends. For the CDR3, the DNA is TGTGCCAGCAGCCAAGATTGGGGGCCCTCGTACTTC. It translates to CASSQDWGPSYF.

This sequence joins TRBV6-1 and TRBJ2-7; the match to TRBD2 covers 7 bases. The germline CDR1 and CDR2 sequences are MNHNS and SASEGT. This CDR3 region has 15 residues. V shed 1 base, J shed 2 bases, and the junction held 5 bases outside the gene matches. As DNA, the CDR3 is TGTGCCAGCAGTGAAGGGGGCGGGAGTCCCTACGAGCAGTACTTC. Translated, it gives CASSEGGGSPYEQYF.

The chain uses TRBV18 and TRBJ2-5; the match to TRBD2 covers 11 bases. The germline gives CDR1 KGHSH, CDR2 LQKENI. The CDR3 runs to 18 residues. Losses at the gene ends were 0 bases for V and 5 bases for J; bases not matched to a gene: 11. The CDR3 reads CASSPPNRLAGPWETQYF. CDR3 sequence (DNA): TGTGCCAGCTCACCACCTAACAGACTAGCGGGGCCCTGGGAGACCCAGTACTTC.

The V gene is TRBV19, the J gene TRBJ2-7; D is ambiguous. Trimming shortened V by 1 base and J by 5 bases, and 18 bases separated the two germline ends. The CDR3 runs 16 residues. Germline CDR1 LNHDA, CDR2 SQIVND (reference sequence). The CDR3: CASSIGWQQPNDEQYF. The CDR3 bases are TGTGCCAGTAGTATAGGGTGGCAGCAGCCTAATGACGAGCAGTACTTC. The full variable domain, its missing parts supplied by reference TRBV19 and TRBJ2-7, is DGGITQSPKYLFRKEGQNVTLSCEQNLNHDAMYWYRQDPGQGLRLIYYSQIVNDFQKGDIAEGYSVSREKKESFPLTVTSAQKNPTAFYLCASSIGWQQPNDEQYFGPGTRLTVT.

The rearrangement uses TRBV6-9 and TRBJ2-7, with a possible D match to TRBD2 (6 bases). Germline lookup yields CDR1 MNHGY and CDR2 SVAAGI. V was clipped by 4 bases and J by 6 bases, with 22 bases between them. There are 16 residues in the CDR3. CDR3 DNA sequence: TGTGCCAGCAGTTCCCAAACCCCGGCGGGGCCGGGCGAGCAGTACTTC. This encodes CASSSQTPAGPGEQYF.

The chain uses TRBV7-2 and TRBJ2-7; D remains unclear. The CDR3 is 15 amino acids. V was cut by 2 bases and J by 2 bases, with 13 bases left in between. In germline, CDR1 is SGHTA, CDR2 FQGNSA. The CDR3 coding sequence is TGTGCCAGCAGCTTAAGATTTTCGCTAGCCTACGAGCAGTACTTC. Translated: CASSLRFSLAYEQYF.

The CDR3 bases are TGTGCCGGAAGACAGAGGGCCACCGGGGAGCTGTTTTTT. Residues: CAGRQRATGELFF. The J gene is TRBJ2-2, the V gene TRBV6-5; TRBD1 or TRBD2 may be the D gene (5 bases each). V lost 11 bases, J lost 4 bases, and 14 bases lay in between. CDR1 and CDR2 (germline): MNHEY, SVGAGI. CDR3 length: 13 residues.

V usage is TRBV7-9 and J usage is TRBJ1-2; unclear D gene. The CDR3 is made up of 14 amino acids. The V gene lost 5 bases and the J gene lost 4 bases, with 14 bases spanning the gap. The V gene's germline CDR1 is SEHNR and CDR2 FQNEAQ (reference sequence). The CDR3 region has the DNA TGTGCCAGCAGCCCCAGGACCGGTGGCTATGGCTACACCTTC. Its protein is CASSPRTGGYGYTF.

The V call is TRBV12-3 or TRBV12-4, the J call TRBJ1-2; D might be TRBD1 (5 bases). This CDR3 is built from 13 residues. The germline V and J ends were trimmed by 6 bases and 4 bases, with 12 bases remaining between them. The chain's CDR3 is CASRGDRPYGYTF. The DNA for the CDR3 is TGTGCCAGCAGGGGGGACCGACCCTATGGCTACACCTTC.

The rearrangement joins TRBV10-3 to TRBJ2-5, with 9 nucleotides matching TRBD2. The DNA end favors TRBJ2-7, so the J call may be wrong. CDR3 length: 14 amino acids. Germline V lookup: CDR1 ENHRY, CDR2 SYGVKD. The CDR3 nucleotides are TGTGCCATCAGGCGGGCTAGCGGGGCCTACGAGCAGTACTTC. It is translated as CAIRRASGAYEQYF.

The chain combines TRBV3-1 (or the pseudogene TRBV3-2) with TRBJ2-5, with no clear D. Trimming took 0 bases from V and 2 from J, leaving 13 bases between them. Germline assignment: CDR1 LGHDT and CDR2 YNNKEL (reference sequence). This CDR3 has 16 amino acids. The CDR3 nucleotides read TGTGCCAGCAGCCAAGAAGTGGCAGCTTATCAAGAGACCCAGTACTTC. This gives the protein CASSQEVAAYQETQYF.

The chain links TRBV3-1 (or the pseudogene TRBV3-2) to TRBJ2-7, with TRBD2 matching 12 bases. V shed 3 bases and J 12 bases; nucleotides not matched to a gene: 3. Germline lookup yields CDR1 LGHDT and CDR2 YNNKEL (reference sequence). The CDR3 has 12 amino acids. CDR3 bases: TGTGCCAGCAGCCAGCTAGCGGGAGGGCCGTACTTC. Translated: CASSQLAGGPYF.

The rearrangement links TRBV5-1 to TRBJ1-1, with 7 bases matching TRBD1. CDR1 is SGHRS and CDR2 is YFSETQ in the germline V gene. The V segment lost 4 bases and the J segment 0 bases; nucleotides outside the gene matches: 3. The CDR3 has 14 residues. CDR3 bases: TGCGCCAGCAGCGGGGGACAGTTGAACACTGAAGCTTTCTTT. Translation: CASSGGQLNTEAFF.

V is TRBV7-3 and J is TRBJ2-5; D possibly corresponds to TRBD1 (6 bases). The CDR3 runs 13 residues. Trimming stripped 2 bases from V and 5 bases from J, with 9 bases between. CDR1 is SGHTA, CDR2 FQGTGA, per germline. The CDR3 is CASSLGGTETQYF. The CDR3 DNA is TGTGCCAGCAGCTTAGGGGGCACGGAGACCCAGTACTTC.

The genes are TRBV27 and TRBJ1-5; 8 bases map to TRBD1. The CDR3 sequence is 14 residues long. V lost 6 bases and J lost 6; bases outside the gene matches: 7. Germline V gene sequence: CDR1 MNHEY, CDR2 SMNVEV (reference sequence). CDR3 DNA sequence: TGTGCCAGCAGGGCCCAGGGGGCGGGTCAGCCCCAGCATTTT. Protein sequence: CASRAQGAGQPQHF.

This clone was counted a single time. J is TRBJ2-1 and V is TRBV11-3; D not resolved. This CDR3 has 16 amino acids. CDR1 and CDR2 (germline): SGHNT, YENEEA. V gave up 2 bases and J gave up 1 base, with 12 bases separating them. The CDR3 loop is CASSLFPQLSYNEQFF. CDR3 coding DNA: TGTGCCAGCAGCTTATTCCCCCAACTTTCCTACAATGAGCAGTTCTTC.

The chain employs TRBV3-1 (or the pseudogene TRBV3-2) and TRBJ1-5; a weak D match, TRBD1 (5 bases). CDR1 is LGHDT, CDR2 YNNKEL, per germline (reference sequence). The V gene lost 1 base and the J gene lost 0 bases, with 10 bases spanning the gap. The CDR3 runs to 16 residues. CDR3 coding DNA: TGTGCCAGCAGCCAAGGGACACTTTATAGCAATCAGCCCCAGCATTTT. The encoded protein is CASSQGTLYSNQPQHF.

The CDR3: CASSQGTGAINEQFF. The DNA of the CDR3 is TGTGCCAGCAGCCAAGGGACAGGGGCAATCAATGAGCAGTTCTTC. The V gene is TRBV3-1 (or the pseudogene TRBV3-2), the J gene TRBJ2-1, with 9 bases fitting TRBD1. The ends lost 1 base at V and 6 bases at J; junction bases unmatched: 4. The CDR3 extends over 15 amino acids. Germline CDR1 reads LGHDT; CDR2 reads YNNKEL (reference sequence).

This chain links TRBV7-2 with TRBJ2-7; D gene unclear. Germline CDR1 is SGHTA and CDR2 is FQGNSA. CDR3 size: 13 residues. V was pared by 0 bases and J by 4 bases, with 7 bases between. DNA for the CDR3: TGTGCCAGCAGCTTAGCTTCGCTTTACGAGCAGTACTTC. This codes for CASSLASLYEQYF.

The chain joins TRBV6-1 to TRBJ1-5; 7 positions match TRBD1. V trimming: 0 bases; J trimming: 3 bases; junction bases outside the gene matches: 14. There are 19 residues in the CDR3. From germline, CDR1 is MNHNS and CDR2 SASEGT. The CDR3 spells CASSEASFMGQLNNQPQHF. The CDR3 bases are TGTGCCAGCAGTGAAGCTAGCTTTATGGGACAGTTGAACAATCAGCCCCAGCATTTT.

This chain links TRBV5-1 with TRBJ2-5, with no clear D. The germline gives CDR1 SGHRS, CDR2 YFSETQ. The V gene lost 1 base and the J gene lost 1 base, with 8 bases spanning the gap. This CDR3 has 14 amino acids. The CDR3 region is CASSLLSIQETQYF. The CDR3 DNA sequence: TGCGCCAGCAGCTTGCTGTCGATCCAAGAGACCCAGTACTTC. Filled out from reference TRBV5-1 and TRBJ2-5, the complete variable domain reads KAGVTQTPRYLIKTRGQQVTLSCSPISGHRSVSWYQQTPGQGLQFLFEYFSETQRNKGNFPGRFSGRQFSNSRSEMNVSTLELGDSALYLCASSLLSIQETQYFGPGTRLLVL.

The DNA for the CDR3 is TGTGCCAGCAGGTGTGTTGGGGCATACAACTATGGCTACACCTTC. This codes for CASRCVGAYNYGYTF. The rearrangement uses TRBV9 and TRBJ1-2, with TRBD1 as a possible D gene (5 bases). Looked up from germline, CDR1 is SGDLS and CDR2 is YYNGEE. The ends were cut back, 5 bases at V and 2 bases at J, with 16 bases in the middle. The CDR3 covers 15 residues.

This clone came up a few times. The CDR3 region has the DNA TGTGCCAGCTCCCCCCAGAGACTTCCCACAGATACGCAGTATTTT. This codes for CASSPQRLPTDTQYF. The V call is TRBV18, the J call TRBJ2-3, with unresolved D. In germline, CDR1 is KGHSH, CDR2 LQKENI. The CDR3 totals 15 residues. V dropped 6 bases and J dropped 2 bases, with 15 bases sitting between them.

The J gene is TRBJ1-5, the V gene TRBV2; no clear D gene. The length of the CDR3 is 14 residues. Trimming removed 1 base at V and 3 bases at J, with 7 bases between. Germline-derived CDR1 and CDR2 are SNHLY and FYNNEI. CDR3 in DNA: TGTGCCAGCAGTGAAGTGACTTCCAATCAGCCCCAGCATTTT. It encodes CASSEVTSNQPQHF.

This chain joins TRBV6-2 or TRBV6-3 and TRBJ2-2; D call uncertain. The CDR3 runs 14 residues. The V end was cut by 3 bases, the J end by 3 bases, with 8 bases between. The germline CDR1 and CDR2 sequences are MNHEY and SVGEGT. As DNA, the CDR3 is TGTGCCAGCAGTTATCGCCGGGACACCGGGGAGCTGTTTTTT. It is translated as CASSYRRDTGELFF.